This TCR beta chain was captured in a study of blood T cells in healthy people across ages. Study-wide points: Per million T cells, the diversity of TCR beta decreased roughly linearly as age advanced. Donors of long life had a larger count of naive CD4+ cells and greater diversity than aged donors.

Germline V lookup: CDR1 LGHDT, CDR2 YNNKEL (reference sequence). This CDR3 comprises 15 residues. J gave up 7 bases and V 0 bases, and 1 base lay outside the gene matches. For the second PCR, which ran for roughly 6 to 12 cycles, a sample-barcoded 5' primer and a J-beta primer mix were used. TCRdb re-derived calls from the 5' RACE reads in MiXCR, one entry per CDR3 protein. The table shows roughly 680,000 distinct CDR3 sequences, with roughly half occurring only once. This clonotype has more than one count but fewer than ten. Its antigen is still unknown. This receptor was identified in an elderly woman in good health. The V call is TRBV3-1, the J call TRBJ1-5; 12 nucleotides match TRBD1. Sequences were obtained from blood. The CDR3, as DNA: TGTGCCAGCAGCCAAGATGGGACAGGGGGCCAGCCCCAGCATTTT. It specifies CASSQDGTGGQPQHF. Supplemented by reference TRBV3-1 and TRBJ1-5, the full variable domain reads DTAVSQTPKYLVTQMGNDKSIKCEQNLGHDTMYWYKQDSKKFLKIMFSYNNKELIINETVPNRFSPKSPDKAHLNLHINSLELGDSAVYFCASSQDGTGGQPQHFGDGTRLSIL.